This T cell receptor (beta chain) emerged from a study of blood T cell repertoires in COVID-19. Looking at the study overall: Among Cohort 3 donors, those recovered had two negative PCRs, clearance, or symptom resolution. The analysed material was cDNA or gDNA that came from T cells, B-cell-depleted T cells, or PBMCs.

The participants were between roughly 18 and 90 years old and came from some 23 US areas. The junction had 12 bases not matched to a gene; V was cut back by 7 bases and J by 2 bases. Germline lookup yields CDR1 WNHNN and CDR2 SYGVQD (reference sequence). The CDR3 has 19 residues. This table comes from immunoSEQ multiplex PCR, and its TCRdb copy is limited to in-frame clones, with some not included. Here the sample spans around 300,000 clones, more than 75% being singletons. The TCR was taken from an older woman in a cohort exposed to, infected with or recovered from COVID-19 (not recorded which). The chain employs TRBV10-1 and TRBJ2-2; TRBD2 matches 14 bases. Sample: PBMCs or T cells enriched from blood (not recorded which). The DNA for the CDR3 is TGCGCCAGCATACCGGGACTAGCGGGAGTTGTAGTTAACACCGGGGAGCTGTTTTTT. Amino acids: CASIPGLAGVVVNTGELFF.